The source of this TCR beta chain is a study of T cell clones after liver transplantation. As for the study in general: Liver transplant recipients had immunosuppression withdrawal attempted within 2 years.

The CDR3 consists of 18 residues. With 5 bases clipped from V and 5 bases from J, the junction kept 18 bases outside the gene matches. Germline loops: CDR1 MDHEN, CDR2 SYDVKM. Clones were read by immunoSEQ multiplex PCR, and TCRdb kept only the in-frame ones, dropping some. The data hold 53,000 or so clones, with around 85% observed a single time. The sample was CD4+ T cells from blood, taken before liver transplant. The receptor comes from a human donor who received a liver transplant. The V gene is TRBV28, the J gene TRBJ2-7; 10 bases align to TRBD2. CDR3 amino acids: CASSPPLLRTSGNDEQYF. The CDR3 nucleotides read TGTGCCAGCAGTCCCCCCTTATTGAGAACTAGCGGGAATGACGAGCAGTACTTC. The whole variable domain, filled in from reference TRBV28 and TRBJ2-7, reads DVKVTQSSRYLVKRTGEKVFLECVQDMDHENMFWYRQDPGLGLRLIYFSYDVKMKEKGDIPEGYSVSREKKERFSLILESASTNQTSMYLCASSPPLLRTSGNDEQYFGPGTRLTVT.